The 7 T cell receptor beta chains below all came from one sample that was sequenced in a study of post-analysis software for immune sequencing data. Unique molecular identifiers were carried by the TCR beta cDNA libraries. TCRdb used MiXCR to reprocess the PCR reads, holding one entry per CDR3 protein. This table has over 150,000 distinct CDR3 sequences, about 36% appearing once. The sequencing used blood, collected after autologous hematopoietic stem cell transplantation. The receptor set was obtained from a girl aged 5-17 years with multiple sclerosis.

J is TRBJ2-5 and V is TRBV5-1, with 9 bases aligning to TRBD2. The V segment lost 2 bases and the J segment 2 bases; nucleotides outside the gene matches: 4. From germline, CDR1 is SGHRS and CDR2 YFSETQ. The CDR3 extends over 15 amino acids. The CDR3 reads CASSFPSGTQETQYF. CDR3 sequence (DNA): TGCGCCAGCAGCTTCCCTAGCGGGACACAAGAGACCCAGTACTTC.

A word on this clonotype: A read error may produce the germline difference seen at one junction end. The rearrangement joins TRBV29-1 to TRBJ2-1; no definite D call. This CDR3 has 15 amino acids. Germline V lookup: CDR1 SQVTM, CDR2 ANQGSEA. The CDR3 region has the DNA TGCAGCGGGTTTCTCGAGGCGAGCCCCCACAATGGGCAGTTCTTC. Its translation: CSGFLEASPHNGQFF.

V usage is TRBV28 and J usage is TRBJ2-7, with D possibly being TRBD2 (5 bases). The CDR3 extends over 15 amino acids. V shed 3 bases and J shed 0 bases, with 12 bases lying between them. Germline CDR1 and CDR2: MDHEN and SYDVKM. CDR3 nucleotides: TGTGCCAGCAGTTTTATCGGAGGTGGCTCCTACGAGCAGTACTTC. Protein sequence: CASSFIGGGSYEQYF.

This sequence joins TRBV2 and TRBJ2-1, with unresolved D. Germline V gives CDR1 SNHLY, CDR2 FYNNEI. This CDR3 spans 15 amino acids. The V gene lost 4 bases and the J gene lost 0 bases, with 10 bases spanning the gap. Here the CDR3 reads CASSGAMSSYNEQFF. The CDR3 DNA is TGTGCCAGCAGTGGTGCTATGAGCTCCTACAATGAGCAGTTCTTC.

The chain uses TRBV7-2 and TRBJ1-1; D might be TRBD1 (5 bases). Germline values: CDR1 SGHTA, CDR2 FQGNSA. The ends were cut back, 5 bases at V and 0 bases at J, with 13 bases in the middle. CDR3 size: 15 residues. CDR3: CASSKGRSMNTEAFF. As DNA, the CDR3 is TGTGCCAGCAGCAAGGGACGGAGCATGAACACTGAAGCTTTCTTT.

CDR3 nucleotide sequence: TGTGCCAGCAGCTCTGGCCGGGGCCCCATGCGAGAGACCCAGTACTTC. This translates into CASSSGRGPMRETQYF. This sequence joins TRBV7-2 and TRBJ2-5; D may match TRBD1 or TRBD2 (5 bases each). The CDR3 has 16 amino acids. Germline assignment: CDR1 SGHTA and CDR2 FQGNSA. V lost 4 bases to trimming and J lost 4 bases, with 19 bases between them.

This clonotype has just a few counts. V is TRBV5-1 and J is TRBJ2-7, with D uncertain. Per the germline V gene, CDR1 is SGHRS and CDR2 is YFSETQ. The CDR3 is 12 amino acids. Trimming took off 4 bases at V and 3 bases at J, with 8 bases between the two ends. DNA of the CDR3: TGCGCCAGCAGCGATCTAGACTACGAGCAGTACTTC. Protein sequence: CASSDLDYEQYF.